This passage covers 7 T cell receptor beta chains from one sample sequenced in a study of vaccination effects on CD4 cells after COVID-19. Profiled with immunoSEQ multiplex PCR; TCRdb holds only in-frame clones, not every one. Here the sample spans tens of thousands of clones, approximately 72% being singletons. Subsequent to a culture period of under 11 days, CD4+ T cells were isolated. Their antigens are not known. The source was CD4+ T cells from PBMCs cultured without peptide, collected before COVID-19 vaccination. The receptors originated from a human donor who had a prior SARS-CoV-2 infection.

The genes are TRBV5-4 and TRBJ1-2, with D uncertain. Trimming left V 1 base short and J 7 bases short, with 17 bases between. Germline assignment: CDR1 SGHNT and CDR2 YYREEE (reference sequence). The CDR3 runs to 15 residues. The CDR3 DNA is TGTGCCAGCAGCTTGATCGACGGGTCAATCCCTGGCTACACCTTC. Residues: CASSLIDGSIPGYTF.

The V gene is TRBV30, the J gene TRBJ1-3, with D perhaps TRBD1 (5 bases). The V gene's germline CDR1 is GTSNPN and CDR2 SVGIG (reference sequence). The CDR3 extends over 13 amino acids. With 4 bases removed from V and 4 bases from J, the gap between germline ends came to 11 bases. The CDR3 nucleotides are TGTGCCTGGACTCCCCAGGGAGGAAACACCATATATTTT. It encodes CAWTPQGGNTIYF.

This clone appeared once. The chain uses TRBV6-2 or TRBV6-3 and TRBJ1-2; 10 nucleotides match TRBD1. V lost 6 bases to trimming and J lost 3 bases; unmatched junction nucleotides: 16. This CDR3 is 18 amino acids long. Germline loops: CDR1 MNHEY, CDR2 SVGEGT. The CDR3 nucleotides are TGTGCCAGCAGCCCTCACGGGACAGGGGATGGTAGGGACTATGGCTACACCTTC. Amino acids: CASSPHGTGDGRDYGYTF.

The V gene is TRBV3-1 (or the pseudogene TRBV3-2), the J gene TRBJ2-1; D call uncertain. Deletions cut 1 base from V and 7 bases from J, with 17 bases between. The CDR3 spans 16 residues. Germline V lookup: CDR1 LGHDT, CDR2 YNNKEL (reference sequence). The CDR3 region is CASSQGLRAFLNEQFF. The CDR3 DNA follows: TGTGCCAGCAGCCAAGGGCTTCGGGCGTTTTTGAATGAGCAGTTCTTC.

The chain has TRBV10-3 and TRBJ1-4, with 9 bases lining up with TRBD1. This CDR3 comprises 16 residues. Germline V gene data show CDR1 as ENHRY and CDR2 as SYGVKD. Trimming at V came to 2 bases and at J to 2 bases, leaving 3 bases not matched to a gene. This chain's CDR3 is CAISERDRGTNEKLFF. Here the CDR3 DNA reads TGTGCCATCAGTGAGCGCGACAGGGGGACTAATGAAAAACTGTTTTTT.

V usage is TRBV5-6 and J usage is TRBJ2-2, with 9 bases fitting TRBD1. Trimming at V came to 3 bases and at J to 8 bases, leaving 2 bases not matched to a gene. This CDR3 is 13 amino acids long. In germline, CDR1 is SGHDT, CDR2 YYEEEE. The CDR3, as DNA: TGTGCCAGCAGCTGGACAGGGGTGGGGGAGCTGTTTTTT. Translation: CASSWTGVGELFF. The full variable domain, rest sourced from reference TRBV5-6 and TRBJ2-2, is DAGVTQSPTHLIKTRGQQVTLRCSPKSGHDTVSWYQQALGQGPQFIFQYYEEEERQRGNFPDRFSGHQFPNYSSELNVNALLLGDSALYLCASSWTGVGELFFGEGSRLTVL.

The V gene is TRBV19, the J gene TRBJ2-1, with TRBD2 as a possible D gene (6 bases). V shed 6 bases and J shed 7 bases, with 13 bases lying between them. CDR1 LNHDA and CDR2 SQIVND come from the germline V gene (reference sequence). The CDR3 is 13 residues long. CDR3 loop: CASRKGAGNEQFF. CDR3 coding DNA: TGTGCCAGTAGAAAAGGTGCGGGGAATGAGCAGTTCTTC.